The sequence of this T cell receptor beta chain was determined in a study of cytomegalovirus exposure and HLA in healthy donors. Study overall: Of the donors genotyped, about 410 in all, about 82% fell in the Caucasian-associated ancestry cluster. Study results and caveats: Presence/absence results assume similar sequencing depth per donor, which may not hold. A list of around 160 TCR beta chains associated with cytomegalovirus was given. TRBV6-2, TRBV6-3 and some other V segments were unresolvable in 87-base-pair reads.

For this clone: Its antigen is unidentified.

Primers included in the PCR were 60 Vbeta and 13 Jbeta primers. Assay: immunoSEQ multiplex PCR; the TCRdb copy retains only in-frame clones and omits some. This table has approximately 150,000 clones, around 72% appearing once. CDR1 and CDR2 from the germline V gene are SNHLY and FYNNEI. This CDR3 spans 14 amino acids. V was pared by 6 bases and J by 4 bases, with 6 bases of the junction left unmatched. This chain joins TRBV2 and TRBJ2-7; 10 nucleotides agree with TRBD1. The sequencing sample was made of PBMCs. This sequence originates from a man aged 35-49 years in good health and CMV-seronegative. The CDR3 DNA follows: TGTGCCAGCAGCTCCGGGACAGGGGTTTACGAGCAGTACTTC. This sequence encodes CASSSGTGVYEQYF.